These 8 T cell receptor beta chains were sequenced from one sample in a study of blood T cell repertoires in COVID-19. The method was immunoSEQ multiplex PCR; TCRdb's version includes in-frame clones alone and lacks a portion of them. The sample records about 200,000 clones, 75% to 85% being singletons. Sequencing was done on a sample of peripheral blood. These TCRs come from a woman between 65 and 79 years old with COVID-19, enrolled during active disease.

The CDR3 protein is CASSLFTGGVGGYTF. CDR3 bases: TGTGCCAGCAGTTTATTTACAGGGGGCGTGGGTGGCTACACCTTC. The chain carries TRBV28 and TRBJ1-2; 9 positions agree with TRBD1. This CDR3 region has 15 residues. Germline assignment: CDR1 MDHEN and CDR2 SYDVKM. The trim removed 1 base at V and 7 bases at J, leaving 7 bases unmatched.

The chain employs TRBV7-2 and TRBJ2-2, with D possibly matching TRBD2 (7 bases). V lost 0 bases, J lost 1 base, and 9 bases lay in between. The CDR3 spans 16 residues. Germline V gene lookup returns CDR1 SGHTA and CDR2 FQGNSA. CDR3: CASSLAGGGNTGELFF. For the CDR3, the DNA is TGTGCCAGCAGCTTAGCGGGAGGGGGGAACACCGGGGAGCTGTTTTTT.

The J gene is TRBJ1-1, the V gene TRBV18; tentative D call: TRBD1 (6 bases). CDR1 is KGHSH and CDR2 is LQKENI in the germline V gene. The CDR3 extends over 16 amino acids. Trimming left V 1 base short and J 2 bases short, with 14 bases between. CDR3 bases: TGTGCCAGCTCACCACGGAAAGGACAGACAAACACTGAAGCTTTCTTT. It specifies CASSPRKGQTNTEAFF.

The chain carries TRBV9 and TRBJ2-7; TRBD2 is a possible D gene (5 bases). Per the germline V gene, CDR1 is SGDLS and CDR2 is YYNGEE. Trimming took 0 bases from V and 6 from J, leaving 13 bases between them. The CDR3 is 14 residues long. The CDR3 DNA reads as TGTGCCAGCAGCGTAGATCCTAGCCCCCTCGAGCAGTACTTC. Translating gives CASSVDPSPLEQYF.

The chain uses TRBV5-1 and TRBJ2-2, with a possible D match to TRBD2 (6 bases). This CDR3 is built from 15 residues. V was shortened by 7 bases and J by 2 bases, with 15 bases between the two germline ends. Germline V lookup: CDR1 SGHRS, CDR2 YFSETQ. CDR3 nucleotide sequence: TGCGCCAGCCGGTGGCTAGCGACAAACACCGGGGAGCTGTTTTTT. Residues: CASRWLATNTGELFF.

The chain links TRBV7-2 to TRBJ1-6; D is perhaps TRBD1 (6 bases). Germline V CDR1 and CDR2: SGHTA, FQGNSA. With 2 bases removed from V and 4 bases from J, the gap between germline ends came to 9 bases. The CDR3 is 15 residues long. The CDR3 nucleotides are TGTGCCAGCAGCTTAAGCCAGGGGTATAATTCACCCCTCCACTTT. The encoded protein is CASSLSQGYNSPLHF.

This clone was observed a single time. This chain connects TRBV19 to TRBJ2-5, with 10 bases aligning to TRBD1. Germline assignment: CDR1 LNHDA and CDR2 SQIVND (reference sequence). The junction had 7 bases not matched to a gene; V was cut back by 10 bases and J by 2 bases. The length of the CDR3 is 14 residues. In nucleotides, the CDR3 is TGTGCCACCACACGGGACAGGGGACAAGAGACCCAGTACTTC. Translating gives CATTRDRGQETQYF.

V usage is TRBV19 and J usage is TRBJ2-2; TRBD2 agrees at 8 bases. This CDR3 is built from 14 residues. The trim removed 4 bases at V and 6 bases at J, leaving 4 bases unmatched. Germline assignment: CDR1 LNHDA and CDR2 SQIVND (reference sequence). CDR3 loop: CASSTLAGPGELFF. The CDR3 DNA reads TGTGCCAGTAGTACTTTAGCGGGACCCGGGGAGCTGTTTTTT.